Listed here is a single TCR beta chain. Antigen: not known. In germline, CDR1 is LNHDA, CDR2 SQIVND (reference sequence). This CDR3 is 13 amino acids long. Unmatched junction bases numbered 6, after V lost 4 bases and J lost 6 bases. TCRdb keeps only in-frame clones here, not all; method: immunoSEQ multiplex PCR. Here the sample spans 850,000 to 1,200,000 clones, 65% to 80% being singletons. There were only Caucasian adults among the donors, and all lived in Nashville, Tennessee. The sample comes from a study of shared clonotypes between healthy human individuals. About the research overall: Each donor's CD4 naive and CD4 memory cells filled three plates apiece, CD8 naive two, and CD8 memory one. General observations from the study: Since donors were few, the genetic and exposure-history diversity represented was limited.

This TCR was sampled from a man between 18 and 35 years old in good health. The gene calls are TRBV19 and TRBJ2-7, with TRBD1 matching over 7 bases. The sample consisted of memory CD4+ T cells sorted from blood. Subset noted: CD45RA-negative fraction. Written as DNA, the CDR3 is TGTGCCAGTAGTACAGGGGGAATCGGCGAGCAGTACTTC. The encoded protein is CASSTGGIGEQYF.